This T cell receptor (beta chain) is drawn from a study of naive and memory T cell subsets. Notes on this clonotype: The antigen remains undetermined.

General study points: Possibly reflecting memory cells re-expressing CD45RA, a few larger clonotypes occurred in naive repertoires, especially CD8. In CD4 and CD8 cells, diversity dropped from naive through EMRA.

The beta constant-region primer was an equimolar mix of two oligonucleotides covering TRBC1 and TRBC2. TCRdb itself ran the UMI-ligation and nested PCR reads through MiXCR, one entry per CDR3 protein. The repertoire holds about 150,000 distinct CDR3 sequences, with 17% as singletons. This CDR3 region has 15 residues. Trimming pared 5 bases from V and 4 bases from J, leaving 15 bases between. Germline CDR1 SSHAT, CDR2 FNYEAQ (reference sequence). Sequencing input: naive CD4+ T cells from blood. This chain links TRBV7-7 with TRBJ2-1; the D gene is possibly TRBD1 (6 bases). This TCR was sampled from a human donor in good health. The CDR3 reads CASSPIPGQYNEQFF. CDR3 nucleotide sequence: TGTGCCAGCAGCCCGATTCCGGGACAATACAATGAGCAGTTCTTC.